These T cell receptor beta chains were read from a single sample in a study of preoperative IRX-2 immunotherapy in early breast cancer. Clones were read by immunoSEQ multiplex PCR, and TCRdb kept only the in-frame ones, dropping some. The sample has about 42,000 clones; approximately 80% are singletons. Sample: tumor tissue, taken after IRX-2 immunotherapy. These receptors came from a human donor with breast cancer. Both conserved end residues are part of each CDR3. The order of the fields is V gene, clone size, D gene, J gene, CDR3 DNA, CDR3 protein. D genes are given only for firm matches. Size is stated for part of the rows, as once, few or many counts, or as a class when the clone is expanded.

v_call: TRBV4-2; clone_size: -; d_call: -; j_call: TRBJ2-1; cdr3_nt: TGTGCCAGCAGCTTAGTTAAATACCGCAATGAGCAGTTCTTC; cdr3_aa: CASSLVKYRNEQFF
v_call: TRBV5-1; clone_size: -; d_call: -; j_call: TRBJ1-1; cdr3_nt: TGCGCCAGCAGCGAGCAACCGATAATGAACACTGAAGCTTTCTTT; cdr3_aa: CASSEQPIMNTEAFF
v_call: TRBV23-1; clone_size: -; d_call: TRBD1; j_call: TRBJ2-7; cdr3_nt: TGCGCCAGCAGCTTGGCAGGGGGCTACGAGCAGTACTTC; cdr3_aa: CASSLAGGYEQYF
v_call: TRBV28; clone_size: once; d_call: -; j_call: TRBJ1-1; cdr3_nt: TGTGCCAGCAGTTTTCAACGGACTGAAGCTTTCTTT; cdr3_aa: CASSFQRTEAFF
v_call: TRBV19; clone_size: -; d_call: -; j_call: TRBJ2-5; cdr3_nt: TGTGCCAGTACGACGACCTTCTCCCCCGCAGAGACCCAGTACTTC; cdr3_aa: CASTTTFSPAETQYF
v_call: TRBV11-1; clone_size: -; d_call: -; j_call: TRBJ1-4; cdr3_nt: TGTGCCAGCAGCTTGGAGGTGCAGGGTGGGTGGGAAAAACTGTTTTTT; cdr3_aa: CASSLEVQGGWEKLFF
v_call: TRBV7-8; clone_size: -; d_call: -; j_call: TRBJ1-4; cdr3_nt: TGTGCCAGCAGCGAGGACAGTTTTAATGAAAAACTGTTTTTT; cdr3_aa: CASSEDSFNEKLFF
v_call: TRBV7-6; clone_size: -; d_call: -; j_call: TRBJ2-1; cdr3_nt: TGTGCCAGCAGCTTAGTCCCCCCAAGATACAATGAGCAGTTCTTC; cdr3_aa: CASSLVPPRYNEQFF
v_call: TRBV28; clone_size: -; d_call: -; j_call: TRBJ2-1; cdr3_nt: TGTGCCAGCAGCCCACTCTACAATGAGCAGTTCTTC; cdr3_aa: CASSPLYNEQFF
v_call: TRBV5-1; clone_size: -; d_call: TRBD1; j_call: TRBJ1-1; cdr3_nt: TGCGCCAGCAGCACGGGACAGGTGAACACTGAAGCTTTCTTT; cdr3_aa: CASSTGQVNTEAFF
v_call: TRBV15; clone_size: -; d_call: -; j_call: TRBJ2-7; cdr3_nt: TGTGCCACCAGCAGAGATGCGGGGGCAGGGCGCTACGAGCAGTACTTC; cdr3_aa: CATSRDAGAGRYEQYF
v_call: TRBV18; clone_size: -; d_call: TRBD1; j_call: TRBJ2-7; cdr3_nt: TGTGCCAGCTCACCGGACAGGGCCCACGAGCAGTACTTC; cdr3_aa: CASSPDRAHEQYF
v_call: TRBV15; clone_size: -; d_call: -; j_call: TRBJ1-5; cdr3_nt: TGTGCCACCGGCAGGGCTGGGAGCAATCAGCCCCAGCATTTT; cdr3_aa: CATGRAGSNQPQHF
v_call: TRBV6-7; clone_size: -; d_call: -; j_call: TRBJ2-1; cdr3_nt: TGTGCCAGTCACCTCGGGAATAATGAGCAGTTCTTC; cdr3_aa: CASHLGNNEQFF
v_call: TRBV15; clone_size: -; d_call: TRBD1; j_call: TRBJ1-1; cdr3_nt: TGTGCCACCAGCAGGACAGGGGGATGGGACACTGAAGCTTTCTTT; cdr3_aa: CATSRTGGWDTEAFF
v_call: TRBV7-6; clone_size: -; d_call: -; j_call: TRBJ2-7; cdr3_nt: TGTGCCAGCAGCCAGGACGGGTTAAGCTACGAGCAGTACTTC; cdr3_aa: CASSQDGLSYEQYF
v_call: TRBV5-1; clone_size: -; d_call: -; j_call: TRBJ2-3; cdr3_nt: TGCGCCAGCAGCTTTACCACAGAGAAAACAGATACGCAGTATTTT; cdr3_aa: CASSFTTEKTDTQYF
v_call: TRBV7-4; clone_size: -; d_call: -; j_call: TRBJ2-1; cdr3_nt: TGTGCCAGCAGCTTAGATGGGGCGAGCTCCTACAATGAGCAGTTCTTC; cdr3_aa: CASSLDGASSYNEQFF
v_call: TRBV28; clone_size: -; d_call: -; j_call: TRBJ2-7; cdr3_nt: TGTGCCAGCAGTTTACGGGTATACGAGCAGTACTTC; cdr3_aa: CASSLRVYEQYF
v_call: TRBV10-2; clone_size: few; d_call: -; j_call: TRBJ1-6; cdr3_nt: TGCGCCAGCAGTGAGGAGGGGATTTATAATTCACCCCTCCACTTT; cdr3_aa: CASSEEGIYNSPLHF
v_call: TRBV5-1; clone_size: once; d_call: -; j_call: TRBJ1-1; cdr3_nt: TGCGCCAGCAGCTTGGCCAGGTCGGCCAGGGTGAACACTGAAGCTTTCTTT; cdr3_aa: CASSLARSARVNTEAFF
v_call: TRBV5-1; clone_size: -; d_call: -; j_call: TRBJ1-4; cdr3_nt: TGCGCCAGCAGCTTGGTAGGGGGGACTAATGAAAAACTATTTTTT; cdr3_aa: CASSLVGGTNEKLFF
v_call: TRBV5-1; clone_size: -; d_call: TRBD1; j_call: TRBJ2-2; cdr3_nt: TGCGCCAGCAGCTACTCAGGGGGCGTTACCGGGGAGCTGTTTTTT; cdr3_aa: CASSYSGGVTGELFF
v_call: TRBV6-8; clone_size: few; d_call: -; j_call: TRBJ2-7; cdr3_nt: TGTGCCAGCAGTCCCCCCCAGGGTAGCGAGCAGTACTTC; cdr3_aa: CASSPPQGSEQYF
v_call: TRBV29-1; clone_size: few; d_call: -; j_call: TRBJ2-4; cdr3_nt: TGCAGCGTTGAAGAGGGTTCAGGCTTTGGGGGAAACATTCAGTACTTC; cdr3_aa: CSVEEGSGFGGNIQYF
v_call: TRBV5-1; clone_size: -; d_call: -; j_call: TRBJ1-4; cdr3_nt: TGCGCCAGCAGCTTAACCCCGGGGCAGGGAGAAAAACTGTTTTTT; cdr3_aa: CASSLTPGQGEKLFF
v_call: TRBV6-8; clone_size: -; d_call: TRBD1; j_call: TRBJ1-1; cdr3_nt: TGTGCCAGCAGTTACGGGACAGGAGTGTGGAACACTGAAGCTTTCTTT; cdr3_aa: CASSYGTGVWNTEAFF
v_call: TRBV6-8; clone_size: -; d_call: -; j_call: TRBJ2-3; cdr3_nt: TGTGCCAGCAGACCCCCGGGGGGCCGGGACACAGATACGCAGTATTTT; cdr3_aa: CASRPPGGRDTDTQYF
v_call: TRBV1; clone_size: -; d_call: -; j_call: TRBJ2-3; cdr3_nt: TGCACCAGCAGCCAATTCGATATGAGGCTAGCGGGGGGACTGCCCCACACAGATACGCAGTATTTT; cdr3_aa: CTSSQFDMRLAGGLPHTDTQYF
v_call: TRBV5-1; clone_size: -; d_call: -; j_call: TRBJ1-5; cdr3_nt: TGCGCCAGCAGCTTGGGGGAATTGGGTATAACTAGCAATCAGCCCCAGCATTTT; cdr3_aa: CASSLGELGITSNQPQHF
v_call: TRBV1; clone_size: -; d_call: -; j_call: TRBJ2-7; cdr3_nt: TGCGCCAGCAGCCAAGATCTAGGCTACGAGCAGTACTTC; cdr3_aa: CASSQDLGYEQYF
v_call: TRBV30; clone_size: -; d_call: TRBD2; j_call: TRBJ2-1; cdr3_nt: TGTGCCTGGAGTGGAAGCGGGAGAGGATATGAGCAGTTCTTC; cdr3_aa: CAWSGSGRGYEQFF
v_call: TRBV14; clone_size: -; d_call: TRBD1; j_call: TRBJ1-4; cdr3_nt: TGTGCCAGCGAGGGGACAGGAAAACTGTTTTTT; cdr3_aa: CASEGTGKLFF
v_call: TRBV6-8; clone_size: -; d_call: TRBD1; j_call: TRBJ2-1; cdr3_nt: TGTGCCAGTCGACCGGACAGGGTAAGGAATGAGCAGTTCTTC; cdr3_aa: CASRPDRVRNEQFF
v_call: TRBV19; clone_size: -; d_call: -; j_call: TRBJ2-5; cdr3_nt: TGTGCCAGTAGCCAGGTCCAGGAGACCCAGTACTTC; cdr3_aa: CASSQVQETQYF
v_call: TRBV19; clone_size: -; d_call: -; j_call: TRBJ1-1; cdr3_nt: TGTGCCAGTCAAGATCGACTGAACACTGAAGCTTTCTTT; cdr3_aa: CASQDRLNTEAFF
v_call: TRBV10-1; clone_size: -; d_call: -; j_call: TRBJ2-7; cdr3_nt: TGCGCCAGCAGTGACCACTACGAGCAGTACTTC; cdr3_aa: CASSDHYEQYF
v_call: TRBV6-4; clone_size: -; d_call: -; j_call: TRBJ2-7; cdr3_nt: TGTGCCAGCAGTTACTCAAGATACGCCGGTTACGAGCAGTACTTC; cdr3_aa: CASSYSRYAGYEQYF
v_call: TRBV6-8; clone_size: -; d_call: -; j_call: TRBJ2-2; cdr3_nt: TGTGCCAGCAGTTACGACGTCGGTCGGAAGAACACCGGGGAGCTGTTTTTT; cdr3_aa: CASSYDVGRKNTGELFF
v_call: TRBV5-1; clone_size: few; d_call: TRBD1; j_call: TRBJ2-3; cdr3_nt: TGCGCCAGCAGCCCAGGGACAGGGGGCTCAGATACGCAGTATTTT; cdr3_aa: CASSPGTGGSDTQYF